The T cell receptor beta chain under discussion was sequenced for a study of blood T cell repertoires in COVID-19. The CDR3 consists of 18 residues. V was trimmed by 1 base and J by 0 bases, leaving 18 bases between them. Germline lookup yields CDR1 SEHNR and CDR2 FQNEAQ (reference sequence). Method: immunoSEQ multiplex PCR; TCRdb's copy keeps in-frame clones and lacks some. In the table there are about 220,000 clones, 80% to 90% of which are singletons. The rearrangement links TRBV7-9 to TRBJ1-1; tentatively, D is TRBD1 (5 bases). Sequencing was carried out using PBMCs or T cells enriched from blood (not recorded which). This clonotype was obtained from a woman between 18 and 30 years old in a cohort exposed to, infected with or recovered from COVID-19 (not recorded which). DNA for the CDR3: TGTGCCAGCAGCTTAGGACTAGGACATGGGAGCATGAACACTGAAGCTTTCTTT. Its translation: CASSLGLGHGSMNTEAFF.